The following is a TCR beta chain sequence with its context. The antigen remains unidentified. This table comes from immunoSEQ multiplex PCR, and its TCRdb copy is limited to in-frame clones, with some not included. The table lists about 120,000 clones, roughly 92% of them singletons. This entry is derived from a study of T cell repertoires and HLA-DP antigens. General study results and limits: Clones undetected before culture averaged about 35% against one allele and under 60% against the other. Sorted CD137+ clonality was 0.35 to 0.45 for both alloantigens, versus roughly 0.04 pre-culture.

The CDR3 runs 14 residues. With 1 base removed from V and 4 bases from J, the gap between germline ends came to 10 bases. Germline CDR1 is LNHDA and CDR2 is SQIVND (reference sequence). The sample consisted of CD4+ T cells from PBMCs. The genes are TRBV19 and TRBJ1-1; D possibly corresponds to TRBD1 (6 bases). This TCR derives from a woman under 30 in good health and CMV-seronegative. DNA of the CDR3: TGTGCCAGTAGTATAGCAGGGGTTGGCACTGAAGCTTTCTTT. Amino acid sequence: CASSIAGVGTEAFF.